This TCR beta chain was sequenced in a study of cytomegalovirus exposure and HLA in healthy donors. Broader study findings: As a later analysis revealed, the rate of TCR association differed by HLA locus, with DRB1 most and HLA-C fewest. Researchers reported from a later analysis that most CMV-associated TCR beta chains appeared HLA-restricted. The authors enumerated over 150 TCR beta chains as linked to cytomegalovirus.

This clone has a handful of counts. Its antigen is as yet unknown. PCR primers comprised 60 Vbeta and 13 Jbeta primers. Measured with immunoSEQ multiplex PCR; TCRdb has only the in-frame clones, and not every one. The repertoire holds 150,000 to 200,000 clones, with under 80% as singletons. These donors, healthy bone marrow donors, were studied. This CDR3 has 22 residues. The rearrangement links TRBV23-1 to TRBJ2-5, with a tentative D call TRBD1 (5 bases). The J call is doubtful: the DNA matches TRBJ2-7 better. TRBV23-1 is treated as an ORF (open reading frame) with a function not yet certain. The sequenced material came from PBMCs. This TCR derives from a woman between 45 and 60 years old in good health and CMV-seropositive. The CDR3 DNA is TGCGCCAGCAGTCAATCGGACCTACTAAGGGGCCGAGTCGCTTTCCTCTTTTACGAGCAGTACTTC. It encodes CASSQSDLLRGRVAFLFYEQYF.